This T cell receptor beta chain was captured by sequencing in a study of T cell responses to AZD1222 COVID-19 vaccine. Whole-study results and caveats: Donor demographics were predominantly white British with a female majority; clonal diversity may be underestimated. Repertoires were collected only later (after the peak T cell response had occurred). Spike was spanned by vaccine-associated CD4 TCRs, which were dominant at 160-218 and 743-854.

TCRdb keeps only in-frame clones here, not all; method: immunoSEQ multiplex PCR. The sample yields 77,000 or so clones, about 91% seen once. Points on this clone: Its antigen remains unidentified.

V was clipped by 4 bases and J by 10 bases; unmatched bases: 11. This CDR3 is built from 14 residues. From germline, CDR1 is SGHVS and CDR2 FQNEAQ. The sequence came from an adult in good health. The chain links TRBV7-8 to TRBJ2-7, with TRBD1 matching over 9 bases. Specimen: peripheral blood, collected on day 0 of AZD1222 vaccination. The CDR3 DNA is TGTGCCAGCAGCTACCGCCGGGACAGGGAACGACAGTACTTC. It yields the protein CASSYRRDRERQYF.